The entry that follows covers one T cell receptor beta chain sequence. The sample originates from a study of T cells in narcolepsy. This table comes from immunoSEQ multiplex PCR, and its TCRdb copy is limited to in-frame clones, with some not included. The sample includes around 28,000 clones, approximately 82% of them seen just once. The source is a human donor with narcolepsy. Sequenced material: CD45RA- memory CD4+ T cells from PBMCs.

The CDR3 DNA reads TGTGCCAGCAGCGTAGGTCCTAGCCCGAACACCGGGGAGCTGTTTTTT. It yields the protein CASSVGPSPNTGELFF. The V call is TRBV9, the J call TRBJ2-2; D may be TRBD2 (5 bases). The germline gives CDR1 SGDLS, CDR2 YYNGEE. CDR3 length: 16 amino acids. V was trimmed by 0 bases and J by 0 bases, leaving 9 bases between them.